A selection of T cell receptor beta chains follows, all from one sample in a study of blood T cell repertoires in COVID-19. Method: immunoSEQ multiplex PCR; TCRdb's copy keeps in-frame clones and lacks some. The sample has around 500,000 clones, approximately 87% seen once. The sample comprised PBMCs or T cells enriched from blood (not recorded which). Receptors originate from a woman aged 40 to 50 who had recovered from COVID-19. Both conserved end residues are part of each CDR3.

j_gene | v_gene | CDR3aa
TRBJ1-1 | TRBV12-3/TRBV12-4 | CASSLDRHTEAFF
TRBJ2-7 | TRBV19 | CASSIAGTSSYEQYF
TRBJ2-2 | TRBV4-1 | CASRDRAGTGELFF
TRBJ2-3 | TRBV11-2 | CASSLEFGQLTDTQYF
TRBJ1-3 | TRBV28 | CASSFMRVPLAGNTIYF
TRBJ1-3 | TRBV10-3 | CAISGTINSGNTIYF
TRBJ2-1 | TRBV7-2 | CASSARLVAGFQNEQFF
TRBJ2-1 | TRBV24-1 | CATSDPYLTSSYGGLNYNEQFF
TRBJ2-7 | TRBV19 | CASSIVAAGGPYEQYF
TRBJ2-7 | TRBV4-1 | CASSQDLGQGSYEQYF
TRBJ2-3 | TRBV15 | CATSRDKGADTQYF
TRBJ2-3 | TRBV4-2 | CASSQTRGDDTDTQYF
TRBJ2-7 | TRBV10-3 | CAISDITAKLSYEQYF
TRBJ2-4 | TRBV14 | CASSLAEKSIQYF
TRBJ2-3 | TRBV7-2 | CASSPGVLAGVSTDTQYF
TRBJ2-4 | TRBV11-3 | CASSLSENIQYF
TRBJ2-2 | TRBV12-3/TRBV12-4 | CASGKAGGELFF